Following are 17 T cell receptor beta chains from one sample sequenced in a study of blood T cells in healthy people across ages. A second PCR, run for 7 to 11 cycles, used a sample-barcoded 5' primer plus a J-beta primer mix. MiXCR was run by TCRdb on the 5' RACE reads, yielding one entry per CDR3 protein. Of approximately 810,000 distinct CDR3 sequences in the sample, roughly 34% were seen once. Sequences were obtained from blood. These TCRs come from a man between 18 and 29 years old in good health.

This clonotype was observed once. The chain joins TRBV7-2 to TRBJ2-3; D not certain. Trimming pared 5 bases from V and 6 bases from J, leaving 12 bases between. This CDR3 has 13 residues. Germline-derived CDR1 and CDR2 are SGHTA and FQGNSA. The CDR3 DNA follows: TGTGCCAGCAGCGCTTCGGCGTGGGATACGCAGTATTTT. It codes for CASSASAWDTQYF.

Notes on this clonotype: A much larger clone differs from this one at a single base, so this may be a read error. The chain combines TRBV5-1 with TRBJ2-3; D is unclear. Germline CDR1 SGHRS, CDR2 YFSETQ. This CDR3 contains 13 residues. The V and J ends lost 3 bases and 5 bases respectively, with 10 bases between them. The CDR3 sequence: CASSSSTLDTQYF. The CDR3 DNA reads as TGCGCCAGCAGCTCGTCGACATTAGATACGCAGTATTTT.

The rearrangement uses TRBV7-6 and TRBJ1-6; a weak D match, TRBD1 (5 bases). The V gene's germline CDR1 is SGHVS and CDR2 FNYEAQ. This CDR3 comprises 16 residues. The germline V and J ends were trimmed by 1 base and 9 bases, with 16 bases remaining between them. The CDR3 DNA is TGTGCCAGCAGCTTAGACAGCAGGGTCGAGCCTTCACCCCTCCACTTT. Amino acids: CASSLDSRVEPSPLHF.

The V call is TRBV10-3, the J call TRBJ2-1; 8 bases align to TRBD2. Germline-derived CDR1 and CDR2 are ENHRY and SYGVKD. The CDR3 runs to 14 residues. Germline trimming cut 8 bases from V and 6 bases from J; bases unmatched to any gene: 9. The CDR3 sequence is CAIREGSGGNEQFF. CDR3 coding DNA: TGTGCCATCCGGGAGGGGAGCGGGGGCAATGAGCAGTTCTTC.

V and J are TRBV5-4 and TRBJ1-1; the match to TRBD1 covers 7 bases. This CDR3 region has 15 residues. The V and J ends lost 3 bases and 8 bases, in that order; junction bases with no gene match: 13. CDR1 SGHNT and CDR2 YYREEE come from the germline V gene (reference sequence). The DNA for the CDR3 is TGTGCCAGCAGCTACCAGGGGGGGCTCGCTGAAGAAGCTTTCTTT. Protein sequence: CASSYQGGLAEEAFF.

A few counts support this clonotype. This rearrangement joins TRBV2 to TRBJ2-5; TRBD1 might be the D (6 bases). Deletions cut 3 bases from V and 11 bases from J, with 22 bases between. Germline lookup yields CDR1 SNHLY and CDR2 FYNNEI. The CDR3 contains 15 residues. The CDR3 DNA is TGTGCCAGCAGTGAGGGCACAGGGTATTATAATGAGCAGTACTTC. Protein: CASSEGTGYYNEQYF. Based on the CDR3 plus reference TRBV2 and TRBJ2-5, the full variable domain is EPEVTQTPSHQVTQMGQEVILRCVPISNHLYFYWYRQILGQKVEFLVSFYNNEISEKSEIFDDQFSVERPDGSNFTLKIRSTKLEDSAMYFCASSEGTGYYNEQYFGPGTRLLVL.

This clonotype came up a few times. The chain has TRBV4-1 and TRBJ1-5; possible D gene TRBD1, 5 bases. Trimming pared 1 base from V and 4 bases from J, leaving 14 bases between. This CDR3 is 16 amino acids long. Germline CDR1 MGHRA, CDR2 YSYEKL. The CDR3 nucleotides are TGCGCCAGCAGCCAAGGACAGCTACCTACAAATCAGCCCCAGCATTTT. Translation: CASSQGQLPTNQPQHF.

This clonotype turned up a few times. V usage is TRBV18 and J usage is TRBJ2-1, with D possibly TRBD1 on 5 matching bases. CDR1 and CDR2 (germline): KGHSH, LQKENI. The CDR3 is 13 residues long. V was cut by 4 bases and J by 8 bases, with 12 bases left in between. CDR3 in amino acids: CASSLSREYEQFF. DNA for the CDR3: TGTGCCAGCTCACTTTCCAGGGAATATGAGCAGTTCTTC.

There are a few counts of this clonotype. V usage is TRBV15 and J usage is TRBJ1-4, with D unresolved. Trimming cost V 0 bases and J 4 bases, with 9 bases left between them. The CDR3 is made up of 15 amino acids. Germline values: CDR1 LNHNV, CDR2 YYDKDF (reference sequence). The CDR3 loop reads CATSREMGFNEKLFF. For the CDR3, the DNA is TGTGCCACCAGCAGAGAGATGGGTTTTAATGAAAAACTGTTTTTT.

This chain connects TRBV12-3 or TRBV12-4 to TRBJ2-4; D perhaps matches TRBD1 (6 bases). The V end was cut by 4 bases, the J end by 0 bases, with 13 bases between. The CDR3 spans 16 residues. In DNA form, the CDR3 reads TGTGCCAGCAGTTCCTTTCGACAGGTAGCCAAAAACATTCAGTACTTC. Translated, it gives CASSSFRQVAKNIQYF.

This clonotype was seen more than once but under ten times. The chain employs TRBV20-1 and TRBJ1-1; no firm D call. V was shortened by 1 base and J by 4 bases, with 10 bases between the two germline ends. CDR1 and CDR2 (germline): DFQATT, SNEGSKA (reference sequence). The CDR3 covers 13 residues. The CDR3 nucleotides are TGCAGTGCTAGAGGACCCCTAGGCACTGAAGCTTTCTTT. Translation gives CSARGPLGTEAFF.

This clonotype was seen a handful of times. The chain carries TRBV6-2 or TRBV6-3 and TRBJ1-6; D not certain. Germline CDR1 reads MNHEY; CDR2 reads SVGEGT. V lost 2 bases, J lost 8 bases, and 7 bases lay in between. This CDR3 is built from 13 residues. This chain's CDR3 is CASSYGQDSPLHF. The CDR3 nucleotides are TGTGCCAGCAGTTACGGCCAAGATTCACCCCTCCACTTT.

This clonotype was observed at least ten times. The chain employs TRBV25-1 and TRBJ2-3; the match to TRBD1 covers 8 bases. The CDR3 contains 16 residues. V shed 4 bases and J 4 bases; nucleotides not matched to a gene: 10. The germline V gene encodes CDR1 MGHDK and CDR2 SYGVNS. As DNA, the CDR3 is TGTGCCAGCAGTGTTACCTTGGACAGGGTACCAGATACGCAGTATTTT. It codes for CASSVTLDRVPDTQYF.

This clonotype occurred a few times. The chain links TRBV6-5 to TRBJ2-5; D gene uncertain. CDR1 MNHEY and CDR2 SVGAGI come from the germline V gene. Trimming took off 0 bases at V and 11 bases at J, with 22 bases between the two ends. This CDR3 is 16 amino acids long. The DNA for the CDR3 is TGTGCCAGCAGTTACTCTGGCTGGGCAGGCAGGAATGAGCAGTACTTC. Protein product: CASSYSGWAGRNEQYF.

The chain carries TRBV7-9 and TRBJ2-2; TRBD2 aligns across 7 bases. The CDR3 is 17 amino acids. The germline gives CDR1 SEHNR, CDR2 FQNEAQ (reference sequence). The ends lost 5 bases at V and 0 bases at J; junction bases unmatched: 9. In DNA, the CDR3 is TGTGCCAGCAGCCGGGTACCTGGGACTACGAACACCGGGGAGCTGTTTTTT. This codes for CASSRVPGTTNTGELFF.

Many counts were recorded for this clonotype. This sequence joins TRBV12-3 or TRBV12-4 and TRBJ2-5, with 11 nucleotides matching TRBD1. Trimming cost V 6 bases and J 2 bases; bases outside gene matches: 5. CDR3 length: 15 amino acids. CDR3 bases: TGTGCCAGCAGCCCCGGGACAGGGGGTCAAGAGACCCAGTACTTC. Encoded protein: CASSPGTGGQETQYF.

The table lists this clonotype with a count of one. It may be a read error: a sequence one base away is much more abundant. The chain recombines TRBV6-5 with TRBJ2-1, with 7 bases that match TRBD2. Germline CDR1 MNHEY, CDR2 SVGAGI. This CDR3 spans 14 amino acids. The chain's CDR3 is CAGSSASGYNEQFF. CDR3 DNA: TGTGCCGGCAGTTCGGCTAGCGGATACAATGAGCAGTTCTTC.